This T cell receptor (beta chain) was observed in a study of early T cells in non-severe SARS-CoV-2 infection. Background on the study: Chains from this unsorted whole-blood bulk RNA could not be paired. Study findings and constraints: Anti-spike CD8 responses were favored by VDJdb matching, which missed private and CD4 specificities.

Unique molecular identifiers tagged individual cDNA molecules. Via MiXCR, TCRdb re-called the 5' RACE reads, giving one row per CDR3 protein. This table holds around 77,000 distinct CDR3 sequences, around 10% found once. Germline lookup yields CDR1 SEHNR and CDR2 FQNEAQ (reference sequence). The V segment lost 1 base and the J segment 6 bases; nucleotides outside the gene matches: 8. There are 17 residues in the CDR3. This clonotype has ten or more counts. The antigen is not known. The sequenced sample was whole blood, obtained at baseline. The chain employs TRBV7-9 and TRBJ1-6; 8 bases align to TRBD1. The origin of this receptor is an adult who was a healthcare worker with PCR-confirmed SARS-CoV-2 infection or an uninfected control (not recorded which). This CDR3 is CASSLERTGPSNSPLHF. CDR3 nucleotides: TGTGCCAGCAGCTTAGAAAGGACAGGGCCATCTAATTCACCCCTCCACTTT.